The rows below give T cell receptor beta chains drawn from one sample of a study of blood T cell repertoires in COVID-19. Produced via immunoSEQ multiplex PCR; TCRdb's table is partial and in-frame only. The sample holds fewer than 350,000 clones, roughly 85% seen once. The sequencing sample was made of peripheral blood. The receptors shown here come from a human donor in a cohort sampled during active COVID-19. The CDR3 runs from the conserved cysteine through the conserved F or W. Fields, in order: clone size, J gene, D gene, V gene, CDR3 protein, CDR3 DNA. The D gene is left open where the match is weak. Rows may omit the clone size; those that give it use once, few, many or a size class.

>once|TRBJ2-3|NA|TRBV15
CATSRGLGADDLDNTQYF
TGTGCCACCAGCCGAGGTTTAGGGGCGGACGATCTTGATAATACGCAGTATTTT
>NA|TRBJ1-5|NA|TRBV19
CASRLLDQPQHF
TGTGCCAGTAGACTACTAGATCAGCCCCAGCATTTT
>NA|TRBJ1-1|NA|TRBV5-1
CASSLERAQAFF
TGCGCCAGCAGCTTGGAGCGGGCCCAAGCTTTCTTT
>NA|TRBJ1-3|NA|TRBV21-1
CASSYPYGGRNTIYF
TGTGCCAGCAGCTATCCTTATGGAGGAAGAAACACCATATATTTT
>NA|TRBJ2-7|TRBD1|TRBV27
CASSYRQGATREQYF
TGTGCCAGCAGTTACCGACAGGGGGCAACGAGAGAGCAGTACTTC
>NA|TRBJ2-1|NA|TRBV4-2
CASSQEQLREQFF
TGTGCCAGCAGCCAAGAACAGCTTCGTGAGCAGTTCTTC
>NA|TRBJ1-1|NA|TRBV20-1
CSARADEAFF
TGCAGTGCTAGGGCAGATGAAGCTTTCTTT
>NA|TRBJ2-3|TRBD2|TRBV5-1
CASSLTSASSTDTQYF
TGCGCCAGCAGCTTGACTAGCGCATCTAGCACAGATACGCAGTATTTT
>NA|TRBJ1-2|NA|TRBV7-3
CASSLWGGDYGYTF
TGTGCCAGCAGCTTATGGGGAGGAGACTATGGCTACACCTTC
>few|TRBJ2-7|NA|TRBV11-2
CASSQSGSEQYF
TGTGCCAGCAGCCAGTCAGGGTCCGAGCAGTACTTC
>NA|TRBJ1-2|TRBD1|TRBV12-3/TRBV12-4
CASSRTGPRGYTF
TGTGCCAGCAGTCGGACAGGGCCACGGGGCTACACCTTC
>NA|TRBJ2-2|NA|TRBV7-9
CASSLVSGSNTGELFF
TGTGCCAGCAGCTTAGTAAGCGGTTCGAACACCGGGGAGCTGTTTTTT
>NA|TRBJ2-5|TRBD2|TRBV5-1
CASSSVGGAGETQYF
TGCGCCAGCAGCTCCGTCGGGGGGGCAGGAGAGACCCAGTACTTC
>NA|TRBJ2-1|TRBD2|TRBV9
CASGVAGGYNEQFF
TGTGCCAGCGGGGTTGCGGGGGGCTACAATGAGCAGTTCTTC
>once|TRBJ1-2|TRBD1|TRBV30
CAWTDRGLDGYTF
TGTGCCTGGACCGACAGGGGGCTCGATGGCTACACCTTC
>NA|TRBJ2-2|TRBD2|TRBV2
CASLADNTGELFF
TGTGCCAGCCTAGCGGATAACACCGGGGAGCTGTTTTTT
>NA|TRBJ1-1|NA|TRBV7-3
CASRLYQDTEAFF
TGTGCCAGCAGGCTTTACCAGGACACTGAAGCTTTCTTT
>NA|TRBJ1-5|TRBD1|TRBV15
CATSRTGVNQPQHF
TGTGCCACCAGCAGGACAGGGGTTAATCAGCCCCAGCATTTT
>NA|TRBJ2-7|NA|TRBV5-8
CASSLWRGSLSEQYF
TGTGCCAGCAGCTTGTGGCGGGGATCACTTAGCGAGCAGTACTTC
>NA|TRBJ2-1|TRBD2|TRBV11-1
CASSLSTSGLYNEQFF
TGTGCCAGCAGCTTATCTACTAGCGGTCTTTACAATGAGCAGTTCTTC
>NA|TRBJ2-1|NA|TRBV7-8
CASSFSYRSNEQFF
TGTGCCAGCAGCTTCTCCTACAGGTCCAATGAGCAGTTCTTC
>NA|TRBJ2-2|TRBD1|TRBV24-1
CATSDFRRMIGTGFTGELFF
TGTGCCACCAGTGATTTCAGAAGAATGATTGGGACAGGATTCACCGGGGAGCTGTTTTTT
>NA|TRBJ1-2|TRBD1|TRBV29-1
CSVDGQGTIDGYTF
TGCAGCGTTGATGGACAGGGGACGATCGATGGCTACACCTTC
>NA|TRBJ2-1|TRBD2|TRBV6-2/TRBV6-3
CASSYTIAGGYYNEQFF
TGTGCCAGCAGTTACACCATAGCGGGGGGATACTACAATGAGCAGTTCTTC
>NA|TRBJ1-2|NA|TRBV6-5
CASTRKRTANYGYTF
TGTGCCAGCACCCGAAAAAGGACAGCTAACTATGGCTACACCTTC
>few|TRBJ1-6|NA|TRBV19
CASNEGDSPLHF
TGTGCCAGTAACGAAGGGGATTCACCCCTCCACTTT